Each of the 11 T cell receptor beta chains below was sequenced from the same sample in a study of blood T cell repertoires in COVID-19. Clones were sequenced by immunoSEQ multiplex PCR, and TCRdb holds only the in-frame ones, with some missing. The data hold roughly 150,000 clones, with approximately 88% observed a single time. The sample taken for sequencing was peripheral blood. These TCRs come from a woman over 75 with active or convalescent COVID-19.

The rearrangement uses TRBV9 and TRBJ1-2; no clear D. Germline assignment: CDR1 SGDLS and CDR2 YYNGEE. The CDR3 loop spans 15 amino acids. V lost 4 bases and J 0 bases, leaving 13 bases between the germline ends. The DNA for the CDR3 is TGTGCCAGCAGCCCAGGACTCGAGGCTAACTATGGCTACACCTTC. Its translation is CASSPGLEANYGYTF.

The chain carries TRBV28 and TRBJ1-6; the D gene is possibly TRBD1 (6 bases). With 5 bases removed from V and 5 bases from J, the gap between germline ends came to 10 bases. There are 14 residues in the CDR3. The germline gives CDR1 MDHEN, CDR2 SYDVKM. This chain's CDR3 is CASSRTVDNSPLHF. DNA of the CDR3: TGTGCCAGCAGTAGGACAGTTGATAATTCACCCCTCCACTTT. Supplemented by reference TRBV28 and TRBJ1-6, the full variable domain reads DVKVTQSSRYLVKRTGEKVFLECVQDMDHENMFWYRQDPGLGLRLIYFSYDVKMKEKGDIPEGYSVSREKKERFSLILESASTNQTSMYLCASSRTVDNSPLHFGNGTRLTVT.

The chain combines TRBV30 with TRBJ2-4; tentatively, D is TRBD1 or TRBD2 (5 bases each). The germline gives CDR1 GTSNPN, CDR2 SVGIG (reference sequence). Trimming took off 5 bases at V and 4 bases at J, with 12 bases between the two ends. The CDR3 has 13 residues. The DNA of the CDR3 is TGTGCCTGGGGAGGACAACAGAAAAACATTCAGTACTTC. Amino acid sequence: CAWGGQQKNIQYF. The entire variable domain, with the rest obtained from reference TRBV30 and TRBJ2-4, is as follows: SQTIHQWPATLVQPVGSPLSLECTVEGTSNPNLYWYRQAAGRGLQLLFYSVGIGQISSEVPQNLSASRPQDRQFILSSKKLLLSDSGFYLCAWGGQQKNIQYFGAGTRLSVL.

V gene TRBV5-1 combines with J gene TRBJ2-2, with 9 bases identical to TRBD2. Trimming cost V 3 bases and J 5 bases; bases outside gene matches: 11. Germline V gene sequence: CDR1 SGHRS, CDR2 YFSETQ. The CDR3 runs to 17 residues. Here the CDR3 DNA reads TGCGCCAGCAGCTACTACGGGGGACTAGCTGGGACCGGGGAGCTGTTTTTT. Protein: CASSYYGGLAGTGELFF.

CDR3 loop: CASSLAQRGGDEQYF. The CDR3 nucleotides read TGTGCCAGCAGTTTGGCCCAGCGGGGGGGTGACGAGCAGTACTTC. The chain carries TRBV28 and TRBJ2-7; 10 nucleotides match TRBD2. This CDR3 has 15 amino acids. The ends lost 3 bases at V and 5 bases at J; junction bases unmatched: 7. Germline CDR1 reads MDHEN; CDR2 reads SYDVKM.

The chain combines TRBV6-2 or TRBV6-3 with TRBJ1-5; D uncertain. Germline loops: CDR1 MNHEY, CDR2 SVGEGT. Trimming left V 6 bases short and J 0 bases short, with 15 bases between. The CDR3 has 16 residues. The CDR3 nucleotides are TGTGCCAGCAGCCCTCTGACCGTAGCTAGCAATCAGCCCCAGCATTTT. Translating it yields CASSPLTVASNQPQHF.

V and J are TRBV18 and TRBJ2-3; maybe TRBD1 (6 bases). This CDR3 comprises 16 residues. V was shortened by 1 base and J by 1 base, with 12 bases between the two germline ends. The germline CDR1 and CDR2 sequences are KGHSH and LQKENI. The CDR3 region is CASSPQGVKGTDTQYF. The CDR3 DNA follows: TGTGCCAGCTCACCACAGGGGGTTAAGGGCACAGATACGCAGTATTTT.

V usage is TRBV14 and J usage is TRBJ2-1; no definite D call. The germline V and J ends were trimmed by 1 base and 13 bases, with 11 bases remaining between them. Looked up from germline, CDR1 is SGHDN and CDR2 is FVKESK. This CDR3 is built from 12 residues. This CDR3 reads CASSQVESRQFF. In DNA, the CDR3 is TGTGCCAGCAGCCAAGTTGAGTCACGTCAGTTCTTC.

This clone was picked up one time. The V and J genes are TRBV14 and TRBJ1-1, with unresolved D. This CDR3 has 12 amino acids. Germline CDR1 SGHDN, CDR2 FVKESK. V was pared by 4 bases and J by 6 bases, with 9 bases between. The CDR3 nucleotides read TGTGCCAGCAGCCTTTCTGGCCCTGAAGCTTTCTTT. Its translation is CASSLSGPEAFF.

This clone appeared a few times. The rearrangement uses TRBV18 and TRBJ1-1; D is possibly TRBD1 (6 bases). The CDR3 is 14 amino acids. Germline CDR1 is KGHSH and CDR2 is LQKENI. V lost 3 bases, J lost 1 base, and 9 bases lay in between. CDR3 nucleotide sequence: TGTGCCAGCTCACCGGGAGGGGGGAACACTGAAGCTTTCTTT. Protein sequence: CASSPGGGNTEAFF.

This chain connects TRBV2 to TRBJ2-3, with TRBD2 matching over 9 bases. With V trimmed by 0 bases and J by 7 bases, 5 bases remained unmatched. This CDR3 spans 15 amino acids. CDR1 and CDR2 (germline): SNHLY, FYNNEI. DNA for the CDR3: TGTGCCAGCAGTGAAGCGGCGGGGGGGCCGTATACGCAGTATTTT. This encodes CASSEAAGGPYTQYF.